This T cell receptor beta chain was sequenced for a study of T cell changes during pregnancy in multiple sclerosis. Only in-frame clones appear in the TCRdb table, and some are missing; sequencing was by immunoSEQ multiplex PCR. The data show more than 25,000 clones, over 85% seen once. The CDR3 is made up of 18 amino acids. CDR1 and CDR2 from the germline V gene are MGHRA and YSYEKL. V dropped 0 bases and J dropped 3 bases, with 20 bases sitting between them. The clonotype originates from a female donor with multiple sclerosis, enrolled in a pregnancy study. The chain has TRBV4-1 and TRBJ1-2; TRBD1 might be the D (5 bases). Sequenced material: CD4+ T cells from peripheral blood mononuclear cells, taken in the first trimester of pregnancy. CDR3 coding DNA: TGCGCCAGCAGCCAAGACTCGCCAGGGAGGGAGGTAGACTATGGCTACACCTTC. It codes for CASSQDSPGREVDYGYTF.